These 16 T cell receptor beta chains came from one sample sequenced in a study of T cell repertoires in cytomegalovirus infection. TCRdb re-analysed the reads in MiXCR, keeping a single row per CDR3 protein. The sample contains over 200,000 distinct CDR3 sequences, roughly an eighth of which appear only once. The sample was PBMCs. All receptors come from a human donor in good health (CMV status not recorded). Some clones in this sample may be carry-over from other donors' samples.

This clonotype was observed at least ten times. The chain links TRBV7-2 to TRBJ2-7, with D perhaps assigned TRBD1 or TRBD2 (5 bases each). Between the trimmed V and J ends, which lost 1 base and 0 bases, there was a span of 10 bases. The CDR3 is 15 amino acids. Germline CDR1 reads SGHTA; CDR2 reads FQGNSA. The CDR3 region is CASSLGRGPSYEQYF. The CDR3 DNA follows: TGTGCCAGCAGCTTAGGACGGGGACCCTCCTACGAGCAGTACTTC.

The chain uses TRBV5-1 and TRBJ1-2, with 7 bases fitting TRBD1. V dropped 7 bases and J dropped 8; count of bases not matched to a gene: 11. The CDR3 spans 13 residues. In germline, CDR1 is SGHRS, CDR2 YFSETQ. The chain's CDR3 is CASGQEGGKGYTF. CDR3 bases: TGCGCCAGCGGACAGGAAGGCGGTAAAGGCTACACCTTC.

This clonotype has a count of ten or more. The chain links TRBV12-3 or TRBV12-4 to TRBJ1-2, with unresolved D. The ends were cut back, 1 base at V and 8 bases at J, with 8 bases in the middle. This CDR3 is built from 12 residues. CDR3 in DNA: TGTGCCAGCAGTTTAGGGGGAGAGGGCTACACCTTC. Residues: CASSLGGEGYTF.

At least ten counts were recorded for this clonotype. This chain uses TRBV7-8 with TRBJ2-7; possibly TRBD2 for D (5 bases). CDR1 and CDR2 (germline): SGHVS, FQNEAQ. V lost 7 bases, J lost 0 bases, and 13 bases lay in between. The CDR3 loop spans 14 amino acids. The DNA for the CDR3 is TGTGCCAGCACCTTGAGCGGCCGCTCCTACGAGCAGTACTTC. Its translation: CASTLSGRSYEQYF. The complete variable domain, with remaining parts taken from reference TRBV7-8 and TRBJ2-7, reads GAGVSQSPRYKVAKRGQDVALRCDPISGHVSLFWYQQALGQGPEFLTYFQNEAQLDKSGLPSDRFFAERPEGSVSTLKIQRTQQEDSAVYLCASTLSGRSYEQYFGPGTRLTVT.

A few counts support this clonotype. The V call is TRBV19, the J call TRBJ2-1; TRBD2 is a possible D gene (6 bases). Germline CDR1 and CDR2: LNHDA and SQIVND (reference sequence). This CDR3 has 16 amino acids. V lost 1 base, J lost 10 bases, and 20 bases lay in between. The CDR3 coding sequence is TGTGCCAGTAGTATAGGGTTTTTCGGAGGGCCAGGAGAGCAGTTCTTC. It encodes CASSIGFFGGPGEQFF.

This chain joins TRBV29-1 and TRBJ2-7, with D possibly being TRBD1 (6 bases). This CDR3 is built from 15 residues. From germline, CDR1 is SQVTM and CDR2 ANQGSEA. The V gene lost 1 base and the J gene lost 0 bases, with 13 bases spanning the gap. DNA of the CDR3: TGCAGCGTTGAAGGGGGGCAGGGTGGCTCCTACGAGCAGTACTTC. Protein: CSVEGGQGGSYEQYF.

This clonotype was counted at least ten times. This chain uses TRBV20-1 with TRBJ1-2, with TRBD1 matching over 9 bases. Germline lookup yields CDR1 DFQATT and CDR2 SNEGSKA (reference sequence). This CDR3 is built from 17 residues. V was clipped by 5 bases and J by 6 bases; unmatched bases: 19. The CDR3, as DNA: TGCAGTGCTTCTCGACCGGGACAGGGTATAATACGAGATGGCTACACCTTC. It codes for CSASRPGQGIIRDGYTF.

Many counts were recorded for this clonotype. The CDR3, as DNA: TGTGCCAGCAGCTCCTCTCGGGAAGCTTTCTTT. This sequence encodes CASSSSREAFF. The genes are TRBV7-2 and TRBJ1-1, with D hard to call. Per the germline V gene, CDR1 is SGHTA and CDR2 is FQGNSA. The V end lost 4 bases, the J end lost 8 bases, and 8 bases lay between the germline ends. The CDR3 consists of 11 residues.

This clonotype was counted only a few times. V is TRBV6-6 and J is TRBJ1-5, with D possibly TRBD1 on 5 matching bases. This CDR3 comprises 14 residues. V lost 1 base to trimming and J lost 3 bases, with 7 bases between them. The germline V gene has CDR1 MNHNY and CDR2 SVGAGI (reference sequence). CDR3 sequence (DNA): TGTGCCAGCAGTTACTTGACAGCCAATCAGCCCCAGCATTTT. As protein: CASSYLTANQPQHF.

There are many counts of this clonotype. This sequence joins TRBV6-2 or TRBV6-3 and TRBJ2-5, with D possibly called TRBD1 or TRBD2 (5 bases each). The germline gives CDR1 MNHEY, CDR2 SVGEGT. Trimming stripped 5 bases from V and 9 bases from J, with 19 bases between. This CDR3 is 14 amino acids long. In DNA, the CDR3 is TGTGCCAGCAGTGGATTAGTGGGAAGGGGAGCCCAGTACTTC. Amino acid sequence: CASSGLVGRGAQYF.

This clonotype was seen a handful of times. This chain links TRBV20-1 with TRBJ2-2, with 14 positions matching TRBD2. Germline-derived CDR1 and CDR2 are DFQATT and SNEGSKA (reference sequence). The CDR3 consists of 18 residues. J was trimmed by 8 bases and V by 3 bases; bases with no gene match: 14. CDR3 amino acids: CSARREGAGLAGVGELFF. CDR3 DNA: TGCAGTGCTAGGAGGGAGGGAGCGGGACTAGCGGGAGTTGGGGAGCTGTTTTTT.

This clonotype has more than one count but fewer than ten. V is TRBV27 and J is TRBJ2-7, with TRBD2 identical over 8 bases. V shed 10 bases and J 3 bases; nucleotides not matched to a gene: 8. There are 13 residues in the CDR3. Germline V lookup: CDR1 MNHEY, CDR2 SMNVEV (reference sequence). CDR3 residues: CATSGSPNYEQYF. Here the CDR3 DNA reads TGTGCCACCAGCGGGAGTCCCAACTACGAGCAGTACTTC.

This rearrangement joins TRBV28 to TRBJ1-2; D ambiguous. Trimming took 7 bases from V and 3 from J, leaving 9 bases between them. Germline V gives CDR1 MDHEN, CDR2 SYDVKM. This CDR3 has 12 residues. CDR3 protein: CASTMEDYGYTF. Here the CDR3 DNA reads TGTGCCAGCACAATGGAGGACTATGGCTACACCTTC.

This clonotype was recorded at least ten times. V is TRBV7-2 and J is TRBJ2-1, with 8 nucleotides matching TRBD2. Germline V gives CDR1 SGHTA, CDR2 FQGNSA. This CDR3 has 17 amino acids. The junction had 12 bases not matched to a gene; V was cut back by 4 bases and J by 4 bases. CDR3 nucleotides: TGTGCCAGCAGCTCAATTCTAGCGGGTCCGGGATACAATGAGCAGTTCTTC. Its protein product is CASSSILAGPGYNEQFF.

This chain joins TRBV20-1 and TRBJ2-2, with D uncertain. Germline values: CDR1 DFQATT, CDR2 SNEGSKA (reference sequence). V lost 4 bases to trimming and J lost 0 bases, with 9 bases between them. The length of the CDR3 is 14 residues. CDR3 sequence reads: CSAIEGTNTGELFF. The CDR3 region has the DNA TGCAGTGCTATCGAAGGAACGAACACCGGGGAGCTGTTTTTT.

This clonotype was seen repeatedly, ten times or more. V gene TRBV20-1 combines with J gene TRBJ2-3, with TRBD2 matching 8 bases. This CDR3 region has 16 residues. The J segment lost 3 bases and the V segment lost 6 bases, leaving 14 bases of the junction unmatched. The V gene's germline CDR1 is DFQATT and CDR2 SNEGSKA (reference sequence). CDR3: CSAPFLVGTRTDTQYF. For the CDR3, the DNA is TGCAGTGCCCCTTTCCTAGTCGGGACTAGGACAGATACGCAGTATTTT.